Sequencing of this TCR beta chain was carried out in a study of human T cells and chemical hapten exposure. Notes on the study in general: Expanded TCRs clustered into significantly more large CDR3 similarity groups than controls, the analysis revealed.

TCRdb re-derived calls from the RACE reads in MiXCR, one entry per CDR3 protein. Here the sample spans approximately 95,000 distinct CDR3 sequences, approximately 10% being singletons. Note on this clonotype: No antigen is known for it.

V shed 4 bases, J shed 1 base, and the junction held 8 bases outside the gene matches. CDR1 is ENHRY, CDR2 SYGVKD, per germline. This CDR3 contains 18 residues. Regarding time point: patch test 2, 6 weeks after DPC sensitization. The treatment was: therapeutic diphenylcyclopropenone sensitization with weekly scalp DPC. The receptor was derived from a woman aged 40 to 50 with alopecia areata. Some clones in this sample may be carry-over from other donors' samples. The sample consisted of whole blood, taken in connection with sensitization to the hapten diphenylcyclopropenone (DPC). This chain joins TRBV10-3 and TRBJ2-6; TRBD1 matches 9 bases. The CDR3 protein is CAISGVTGGLSGANVLTF. CDR3 nucleotide sequence: TGTGCCATCAGTGGGGTGACAGGGGGTCTTTCTGGGGCCAACGTCCTGACTTTC.